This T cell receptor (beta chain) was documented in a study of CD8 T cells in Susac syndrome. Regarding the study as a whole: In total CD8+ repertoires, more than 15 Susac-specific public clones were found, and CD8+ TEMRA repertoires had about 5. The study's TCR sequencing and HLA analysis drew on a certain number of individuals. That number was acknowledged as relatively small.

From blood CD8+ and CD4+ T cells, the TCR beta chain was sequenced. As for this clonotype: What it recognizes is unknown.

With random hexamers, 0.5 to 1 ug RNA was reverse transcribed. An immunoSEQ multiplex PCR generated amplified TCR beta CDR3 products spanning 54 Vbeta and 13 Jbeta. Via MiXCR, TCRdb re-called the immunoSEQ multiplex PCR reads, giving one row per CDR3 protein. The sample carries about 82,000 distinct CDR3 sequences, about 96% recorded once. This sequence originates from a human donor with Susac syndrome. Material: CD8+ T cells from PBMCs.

CDR3 sequence (DNA): TGTGCCAGCAGCGACAGGGGAGCTGGGGCCAACGTCCTGACTTTC. Its translation is CASSDRGAGANVLTF. This rearrangement joins TRBV7-9 to TRBJ2-6; TRBD1 aligns across 8 bases. With 5 bases clipped from V and 2 bases from J, the junction kept 2 bases outside the gene matches. From germline, CDR1 is SEHNR and CDR2 FQNEAQ (reference sequence). The CDR3 spans 15 residues. The entire variable domain, with the rest obtained from reference TRBV7-9 and TRBJ2-6, is as follows: DTGVSQNPRHKITKRGQNVTFRCDPISEHNRLYWYRQTLGQGPEFLTYFQNEAQLEKSRLLSDRFSAERPKGSFSTLEIQRTEQGDSAMYLCASSDRGAGANVLTFGAGSRLTVL.